Each of the 15 T cell receptor beta chains below was sequenced from the same sample in a study of CD4 T cells in relation to SARS-CoV-2 and coronaviruses. Assay: immunoSEQ multiplex PCR; the TCRdb copy retains only in-frame clones and omits some. Of 60,000 to 80,000 clones in the sample, around 86% were seen once. The unexposed donors gave CD4+ T cells in about 2010-2019, prior to COVID-19. The sample taken for sequencing was memory CD4+ T cells from PBMCs. The receptors shown here come from a human donor in good health.

The chain employs TRBV11-3 and TRBJ2-5; 10 positions match TRBD2. Germline V lookup: CDR1 SGHNT, CDR2 YENEEA. The CDR3 has 14 residues. V dropped 2 bases and J dropped 5; count of bases not matched to a gene: 2. CDR3 region: CASSLNSGGETQYF. The CDR3 DNA sequence: TGTGCCAGCAGCTTAAATAGCGGGGGGGAGACCCAGTACTTC.

The chain couples TRBV27 to TRBJ1-1; D is undetermined. The CDR3 length is 14 residues. Germline loops: CDR1 MNHEY, CDR2 SMNVEV (reference sequence). The V gene lost 6 bases and the J gene lost 5 bases, with 16 bases spanning the gap. The chain's CDR3 is CASRDPPPRTEAFF. DNA of the CDR3: TGTGCCAGCAGGGACCCTCCTCCAAGGACTGAAGCTTTCTTT.

The rearrangement uses TRBV19 and TRBJ2-1; unclear D gene. Germline-derived CDR1 and CDR2 are LNHDA and SQIVND (reference sequence). The V end was cut by 8 bases, the J end by 10 bases, with 18 bases between. This CDR3 is 13 amino acids long. The CDR3 sequence is CASRAAPLREQFF. As DNA, the CDR3 is TGTGCCAGTCGGGCAGCCCCTCTAAGGGAGCAGTTCTTC.

The rearrangement uses TRBV10-3 and TRBJ1-5; 8 bases fit TRBD1. The CDR3 length is 13 residues. From germline, CDR1 is ENHRY and CDR2 SYGVKD. The J segment lost 4 bases and the V segment lost 6 bases, leaving 2 bases of the junction unmatched. The CDR3 spells CAIRGQVNQPQHF. DNA of the CDR3: TGTGCCATCAGGGGACAGGTTAATCAGCCCCAGCATTTT.

The chain recombines TRBV7-3 with TRBJ2-3, with a weak D call TRBD1 (6 bases). Germline lookup yields CDR1 SGHTA and CDR2 FQGTGA. Trimming cost V 5 bases and J 4 bases, with 13 bases left between them. CDR3 length: 14 residues. CDR3 DNA sequence: TGTGCCAGCAGCAACAGGGATTGGTCAGATACGCAGTATTTT. Amino acids: CASSNRDWSDTQYF.

The genes are TRBV5-3 and TRBJ2-2; tentatively, D is TRBD2 (6 bases). TRBV5-3 is an ORF, with its function uncertain. Trimming pared 4 bases from V and 6 bases from J, leaving 16 bases between. The CDR3 covers 15 residues. The CDR3 DNA sequence: TGTGCCAGAAGCATATCGGACGGGGGTCCCGGGGAGCTGTTTTTT. Its protein product is CARSISDGGPGELFF.

The chain links TRBV19 to TRBJ2-1, with a possible D match to TRBD2 (5 bases). Deletions cut 4 bases from V and 14 bases from J, with 12 bases between. The CDR3 loop spans 11 amino acids. CDR1 and CDR2 from the germline V gene are LNHDA and SQIVND (reference sequence). CDR3 protein: CASSSEGREFF. The CDR3 DNA reads as TGTGCCAGTAGTAGCGAGGGCCGGGAGTTCTTC.

This chain connects TRBV5-6 to TRBJ1-1; 9 bases are a match to TRBD1. CDR3 length equals 15 residues. Trimming removed 3 bases from V and 5 bases from J; junction bases left unmatched: 8. Germline CDR1 and CDR2: SGHDT and YYEEEE. The CDR3 DNA sequence: TGTGCCAGCAGCTGGATGGACAGGGGAGAAACTGAAGCTTTCTTT. This gives the protein CASSWMDRGETEAFF. The full variable domain, in which reference TRBV5-6 and TRBJ1-1 provide the parts outside the CDR3, is DAGVTQSPTHLIKTRGQQVTLRCSPKSGHDTVSWYQQALGQGPQFIFQYYEEEERQRGNFPDRFSGHQFPNYSSELNVNALLLGDSALYLCASSWMDRGETEAFFGQGTRLTVV.

The V gene is TRBV29-1, the J gene TRBJ2-1, with TRBD2 identical over 8 bases. Looked up from germline, CDR1 is SQVTM and CDR2 is ANQGSEA. The length of the CDR3 is 14 residues. The ends lost 3 bases at V and 7 bases at J; junction bases unmatched: 8. CDR3 region: CSVDAPSGSNEQFF. The CDR3 bases are TGCAGCGTTGACGCTCCAAGCGGGAGTAATGAGCAGTTCTTC.

The V gene is TRBV7-3, the J gene TRBJ2-7; 7 bases agree with TRBD2. The CDR3 totals 15 residues. The trim removed 2 bases at V and 2 bases at J, leaving 6 bases unmatched. Germline V lookup: CDR1 SGHTA, CDR2 FQGTGA. DNA of the CDR3: TGTGCCAGCAGCTTATATTCTAGCGGACCCTACGAGCAGTACTTC. This gives the protein CASSLYSSGPYEQYF. Based on the CDR3 plus reference TRBV7-3 and TRBJ2-7, the full variable domain is GAGVSQTPSNKVTEKGKYVELRCDPISGHTALYWYRQSLGQGPEFLIYFQGTGAADDSGLPNDRFFAVRPEGSVSTLKIQRTERGDSAVYLCASSLYSSGPYEQYFGPGTRLTVT.

This rearrangement joins TRBV7-2 to TRBJ1-2; D is uncertain. Germline CDR1 reads SGHTA; CDR2 reads FQGNSA. CDR3 length: 14 residues. V lost 5 bases to trimming and J lost 0 bases, with 10 bases between them. DNA of the CDR3: TGTGCCAGCAGCCCTTCGTTTACTAACTATGGCTACACCTTC. This gives the protein CASSPSFTNYGYTF.

The rearrangement uses TRBV10-3 and TRBJ2-1; 8 positions agree with TRBD1. Germline assignment: CDR1 ENHRY and CDR2 SYGVKD. V was pared by 2 bases and J by 14 bases, with 11 bases of the junction left unmatched. The CDR3 contains 14 residues. As DNA, the CDR3 is TGTGCCATCAGTGAGCCTAAAGCAGGGGGCCTGGAGTTCTTC. It specifies CAISEPKAGGLEFF.

The V and J genes are TRBV2 and TRBJ2-6; the D gene could be TRBD1 or TRBD2 (5 bases each). V lost 7 bases and J 3 bases, leaving 13 bases between the germline ends. Germline CDR1 and CDR2: SNHLY and FYNNEI. The CDR3 has 15 amino acids. CDR3 in amino acids: CASIRRDGGANVLTF. Here the CDR3 DNA reads TGTGCCAGCATACGTAGGGACGGTGGGGCCAACGTCCTGACTTTC. Based on the CDR3 plus reference TRBV2 and TRBJ2-6, the full variable domain is EPEVTQTPSHQVTQMGQEVILRCVPISNHLYFYWYRQILGQKVEFLVSFYNNEISEKSEIFDDQFSVERPDGSNFTLKIRSTKLEDSAMYFCASIRRDGGANVLTFGAGSRLTVL.

The chain is built from TRBV14 and TRBJ2-1; 11 positions agree with TRBD2. This CDR3 is built from 16 residues. Germline V gene sequence: CDR1 SGHDN, CDR2 FVKESK. With 1 base clipped from V and 7 bases from J, the junction kept 6 bases outside the gene matches. DNA of the CDR3: TGTGCCAGCAGCCAAGGTAGCGGGAGGGCTATTAATGAGCAGTTCTTC. This translates into CASSQGSGRAINEQFF.

The chain is built from TRBV5-1 and TRBJ1-4, with TRBD1 identical over 11 bases. The V and J ends lost 3 bases and 8 bases, in that order; junction bases with no gene match: 3. Germline V CDR1 and CDR2: SGHRS, YFSETQ. The CDR3 is 14 residues long. DNA of the CDR3: TGCGCCAGCAGCTCGGGACAGGGGGACGAAAAACTGTTTTTT. Protein sequence: CASSSGQGDEKLFF.